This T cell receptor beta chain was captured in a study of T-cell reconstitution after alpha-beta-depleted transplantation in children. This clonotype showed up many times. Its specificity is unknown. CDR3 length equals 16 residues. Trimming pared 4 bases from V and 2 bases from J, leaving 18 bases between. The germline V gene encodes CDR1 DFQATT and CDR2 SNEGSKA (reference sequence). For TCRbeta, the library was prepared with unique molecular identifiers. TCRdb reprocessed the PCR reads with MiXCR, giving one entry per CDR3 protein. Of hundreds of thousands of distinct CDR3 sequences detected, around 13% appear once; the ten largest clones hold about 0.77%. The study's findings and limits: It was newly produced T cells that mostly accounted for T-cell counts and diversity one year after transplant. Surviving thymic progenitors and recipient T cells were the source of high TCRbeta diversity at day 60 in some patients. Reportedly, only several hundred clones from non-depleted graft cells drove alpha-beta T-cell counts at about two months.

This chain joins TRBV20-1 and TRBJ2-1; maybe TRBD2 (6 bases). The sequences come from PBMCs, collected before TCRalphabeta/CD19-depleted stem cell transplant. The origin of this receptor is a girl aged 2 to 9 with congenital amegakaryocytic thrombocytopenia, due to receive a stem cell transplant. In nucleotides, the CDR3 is TGCAGTGCTAAGGTCGTCGGGACTCGGACCTACAATGAGCAGTTCTTC. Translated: CSAKVVGTRTYNEQFF.